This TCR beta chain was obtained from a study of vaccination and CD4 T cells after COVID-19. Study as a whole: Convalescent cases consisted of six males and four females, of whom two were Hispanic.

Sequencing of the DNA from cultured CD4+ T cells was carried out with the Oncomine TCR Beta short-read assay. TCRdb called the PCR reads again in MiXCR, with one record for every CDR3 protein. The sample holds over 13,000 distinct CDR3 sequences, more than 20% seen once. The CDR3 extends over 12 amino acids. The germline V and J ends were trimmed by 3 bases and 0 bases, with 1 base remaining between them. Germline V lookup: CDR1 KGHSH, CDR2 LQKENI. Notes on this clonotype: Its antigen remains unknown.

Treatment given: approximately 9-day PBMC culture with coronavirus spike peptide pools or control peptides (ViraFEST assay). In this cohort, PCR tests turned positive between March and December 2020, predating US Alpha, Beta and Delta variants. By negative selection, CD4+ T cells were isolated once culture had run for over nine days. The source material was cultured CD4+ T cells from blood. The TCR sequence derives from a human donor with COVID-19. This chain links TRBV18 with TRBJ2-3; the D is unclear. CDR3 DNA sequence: TGTGCCAGCTCACCTAGCACAGATACGCAGTATTTT. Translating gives CASSPSTDTQYF.